The 18 T cell receptor beta chains given below trace back to one sample, sequenced in a study of cytomegalovirus exposure and HLA in healthy donors. PCR used 60 Vbeta primers and 13 Jbeta primers. The data were produced by immunoSEQ multiplex PCR, yet TCRdb's version contains in-frame clones alone and is incomplete. The data contain around 120,000 clones, approximately 70% of them singletons. Sequenced input: PBMCs. The receptor set was obtained from a man under 40 in good health and CMV-seropositive.

The genes are TRBV4-1 and TRBJ2-3; D ambiguous. The V end lost 1 base, the J end lost 3 bases, and 14 bases lay between the germline ends. This CDR3 has 16 residues. Germline V gene data show CDR1 as MGHRA and CDR2 as YSYEKL. The CDR3 DNA sequence: TGCGCCAGCAGCCAAGGAGATAACAGTGGGACAGATACGCAGTATTTT. Translation gives CASSQGDNSGTDTQYF.

The J gene is TRBJ1-6, the V gene TRBV10-1; tentatively, D is TRBD1 (6 bases). Germline CDR1 reads WNHNN; CDR2 reads SYGVQD (reference sequence). Trimming cost V 3 bases and J 0 bases, with 21 bases left between them. This CDR3 contains 20 residues. CDR3 loop: CASSEAARGILSSYNSPLHF. Here the CDR3 DNA reads TGCGCCAGCAGTGAAGCGGCCAGGGGCATTCTCAGCTCCTATAATTCACCCCTCCACTTT.

The chain carries TRBV11-3 and TRBJ1-1, with 8 bases aligning to TRBD1. CDR1 and CDR2 (germline): SGHNT, YENEEA. The J segment lost 5 bases and the V segment lost 2 bases, leaving 7 bases of the junction unmatched. The CDR3 runs to 15 residues. CDR3 sequence reads: CASSLLITGGTEAFF. The CDR3 DNA follows: TGTGCCAGCAGCTTACTAATTACAGGGGGTACTGAAGCTTTCTTT.

This CDR3 reads CASSYYPTSEGTQYF. Here the CDR3 DNA reads TGTGCCAGCAGTTACTATCCGACTTCTGAGGGGACCCAGTACTTC. J is TRBJ2-5 and V is TRBV6-5, with D possibly being TRBD2 (5 bases). Germline V gene sequence: CDR1 MNHEY, CDR2 SVGAGI. The ends were cut back, 1 base at V and 7 bases at J, with 16 bases in the middle. This CDR3 contains 15 residues.

This chain uses TRBV6-1 with TRBJ2-5, with 13 bases that match TRBD2. J lost 11 bases, V lost 6 bases, and 6 bases had no gene match. This CDR3 region has 13 residues. The germline gives CDR1 MNHNS, CDR2 SASEGT. The CDR3 DNA reads TGTGCCAGCAGAACACTAGCGGGGGGGCCGCAGTACTTC. Residues: CASRTLAGGPQYF.

The chain has TRBV2 and TRBJ1-2; 10 bases map to TRBD1. This CDR3 is built from 14 residues. Looked up from germline, CDR1 is SNHLY and CDR2 is FYNNEI. V lost 2 bases to trimming and J lost 7 bases; unmatched junction nucleotides: 4. For the CDR3, the DNA is TGTGCCAGCAGTGAAAAAGGACAGGGGGTTGGCTACACCTTC. It yields the protein CASSEKGQGVGYTF.

This clone was detected only a few times. J is TRBJ2-1 and V is TRBV7-9; D might be TRBD1 (6 bases). The CDR3 sequence is 14 residues long. Germline CDR1 is SEHNR and CDR2 is FQNEAQ (reference sequence). V was clipped by 9 bases and J by 9 bases, with 21 bases between them. The CDR3, as DNA: TGTGCCAGTGACGGGACAAGAAAAATGGCTGAGCAGTTCTTC. This sequence encodes CASDGTRKMAEQFF.

The chain joins TRBV6-5 to TRBJ1-6; TRBD1 matches 8 bases. The CDR3 spans 13 residues. The trim removed 6 bases at V and 10 bases at J, leaving 5 bases unmatched. Looked up from germline, CDR1 is MNHEY and CDR2 is SVGAGI. The chain's CDR3 is CASSRGRESPLHF. Written as DNA, the CDR3 is TGTGCCAGCAGCAGGGGGCGCGAGTCACCCCTCCACTTT.

The rearrangement uses TRBV27 and TRBJ2-1; TRBD1 aligns across 8 bases. The CDR3 extends over 16 amino acids. The V gene's germline CDR1 is MNHEY and CDR2 SMNVEV (reference sequence). V lost 6 bases and J lost 4; bases outside the gene matches: 11. The CDR3 sequence is CASRPYTGTGYNEQFF. CDR3 nucleotides: TGTGCCAGCAGGCCTTATACCGGGACAGGTTACAATGAGCAGTTCTTC.

The V gene is TRBV6-4, the J gene TRBJ2-3; 11 nucleotides align to TRBD2. The V and J ends lost 3 bases and 5 bases, in that order; junction bases with no gene match: 7. CDR1 and CDR2 from the germline V gene are MRHNA and SNTAGT. This CDR3 has 16 residues. The CDR3 protein is CASSESTSGGGDTQYF. The CDR3 DNA reads as TGTGCCAGCAGTGAATCCACTAGCGGGGGTGGAGATACGCAGTATTTT.

This chain joins TRBV6-6 and TRBJ2-1, with TRBD2 identical over 8 bases. Trimming took 8 bases from V and 8 from J; bases not matched to a gene: 5. Germline CDR1 and CDR2: MNHNY and SVGAGI (reference sequence). The CDR3 has 12 amino acids. CDR3 sequence reads: CASETGGYEQFF. CDR3 nucleotide sequence: TGTGCCAGCGAGACGGGGGGGTATGAGCAGTTCTTC.

The rearrangement uses TRBV28 and TRBJ1-2, with TRBD1 matching over 7 bases. CDR3 size: 14 residues. With V trimmed by 3 bases and J by 8 bases, 9 bases remained unmatched. Germline CDR1 MDHEN, CDR2 SYDVKM. In nucleotides, the CDR3 is TGTGCCAGCAGTTTTGGACAGGCTCTCGGGGGCTACACCTTC. It translates to CASSFGQALGGYTF.

The chain is built from TRBV6-6 and TRBJ2-7, with TRBD1 matching over 9 bases. The CDR3 totals 15 residues. Germline CDR1 reads MNHNY; CDR2 reads SVGAGI (reference sequence). V shed 4 bases and J 3 bases; nucleotides not matched to a gene: 7. CDR3 nucleotide sequence: TGTGCCAGCAGTTCGCCGGGGACAGGGCTCTACGAGCAGTACTTC. This gives the protein CASSSPGTGLYEQYF.

The CDR3 DNA is TGTGCCAGCTCACCAATTCAAGAACAGGGGAACACTGAAGCTTTCTTT. This codes for CASSPIQEQGNTEAFF. The chain is built from TRBV18 and TRBJ1-1; D possibly corresponds to TRBD1 (6 bases). The CDR3 has 16 residues. Trimming shortened V by 2 bases and J by 1 base, and 14 bases separated the two germline ends. Germline V gene sequence: CDR1 KGHSH, CDR2 LQKENI.

Written as DNA, the CDR3 is TGTGCCAGCAGCTTAACGGAGTATGGCTACACCTTC. Its translation is CASSLTEYGYTF. This rearrangement joins TRBV7-9 to TRBJ1-2; D is undetermined. This CDR3 is built from 12 residues. In germline, CDR1 is SEHNR, CDR2 FQNEAQ (reference sequence). Between the trimmed V and J ends, which lost 2 bases and 5 bases, there was a span of 6 bases.

Here the CDR3 DNA reads TGTGCCAGTAGACCCAACGGGGGGAGCACTGAAGCTTTCTTT. This codes for CASRPNGGSTEAFF. The chain is built from TRBV19 and TRBJ1-1; maybe TRBD1 (5 bases). From germline, CDR1 is LNHDA and CDR2 SQIVND (reference sequence). The CDR3 contains 14 residues. Trimming took off 6 bases at V and 4 bases at J, with 15 bases between the two ends. The variable domain in full, completed from reference TRBV19 and TRBJ1-1, reads DGGITQSPKYLFRKEGQNVTLSCEQNLNHDAMYWYRQDPGQGLRLIYYSQIVNDFQKGDIAEGYSVSREKKESFPLTVTSAQKNPTAFYLCASRPNGGSTEAFFGQGTRLTVV.

The V gene is TRBV27, the J gene TRBJ1-1; D is perhaps TRBD1 (5 bases). Germline lookup yields CDR1 MNHEY and CDR2 SMNVEV (reference sequence). The ends were cut back, 6 bases at V and 2 bases at J, with 16 bases in the middle. The CDR3 sequence is 15 residues long. Here the CDR3 reads CASSRDDSPNTEAFF. CDR3 nucleotide sequence: TGTGCCAGCAGCCGTGACGACAGCCCCAACACTGAAGCTTTCTTT.

The rearrangement uses TRBV6-5 and TRBJ2-1; the D gene is possibly TRBD1 (6 bases). Per the germline V gene, CDR1 is MNHEY and CDR2 is SVGAGI. Trimming left V 8 bases short and J 3 bases short, with 14 bases between. This CDR3 is 14 amino acids long. DNA of the CDR3: TGTGCCAGCCCCCGGACAGACATCTACAATGAGCAGTTCTTC. Encoded protein: CASPRTDIYNEQFF.